The 27 T cell receptor beta chains below come from one sample, sequenced in a study of shared clonotypes between healthy human individuals. TCRdb's table, derived via immunoSEQ multiplex PCR, lists solely in-frame clones and lacks some. This repertoire shows roughly 1,000,000 clones, around 78% found once; its top ten account for 0.55% to 0.7%. Source material: memory CD4+ T cells from PBMCs. Subset reported: CD45RA-negative fraction. These receptors were obtained from a young man in good health. Some clones in this sample may be carry-over from other donors' samples.

The V gene is TRBV12-5, the J gene TRBJ1-5, with a weak D call TRBD1 (5 bases). The CDR3 totals 16 residues. CDR1 is LGHNT, CDR2 FRNRAP, per germline. Trimming pared 2 bases from V and 3 bases from J, leaving 14 bases between. The CDR3 region is CASGLPRDGYNQPQHF. Written as DNA, the CDR3 is TGTGCTAGTGGTTTGCCTCGGGACGGCTACAATCAGCCCCAGCATTTT.

A few counts support this clone. The J gene is TRBJ1-1, the V gene TRBV18; the D is unclear. V was shortened by 3 bases and J by 0 bases, with 14 bases between the two germline ends. Germline-derived CDR1 and CDR2 are KGHSH and LQKENI. This CDR3 has 16 residues. The CDR3 bases are TGTGCCAGCTCACCTAGAGGGCTGGGGATGAACACTGAAGCTTTCTTT. It yields the protein CASSPRGLGMNTEAFF. Full variable domain (outside the CDR3, taken from reference TRBV18 and TRBJ1-1): NAGVMQNPRHLVRRRGQEARLRCSPMKGHSHVYWYRQLPEEGLKFMVYLQKENIIDESGMPKERFSAEFPKEGPSILRIQQVVRGDSAAYFCASSPRGLGMNTEAFFGQGTRLTVV.

The chain is built from TRBV4-2 and TRBJ2-1, with 8 nucleotides matching TRBD1. This CDR3 region has 15 residues. Trimming cost V 4 bases and J 5 bases; bases outside gene matches: 7. Germline CDR1 is LGHNA and CDR2 is YNFKEQ. CDR3 DNA: TGTGCCAGCAGCCCTCAGGGGGCTCAGGACAATGAGCAGTTCTTC. Translated: CASSPQGAQDNEQFF.

Here the CDR3 reads CASSGGGGLGYTF. The DNA for the CDR3 is TGTGCCAGCAGTGGCGGGGGTGGTCTCGGCTACACCTTC. The chain links TRBV9 to TRBJ1-2; possibly TRBD1 for D (5 bases). The CDR3 consists of 13 residues. Germline V gene lookup returns CDR1 SGDLS and CDR2 YYNGEE. V was clipped by 5 bases and J by 8 bases, with 16 bases between them.

This clone appeared once. The rearrangement uses TRBV28 and TRBJ2-3; D unresolved. V lost 6 bases, J lost 2 bases, and 21 bases lay in between. Germline V gives CDR1 MDHEN, CDR2 SYDVKM. This CDR3 contains 17 residues. The CDR3 is CASRLRRAPRPTDTQYF. In DNA, the CDR3 is TGTGCCAGCAGGCTTCGTAGGGCCCCCCGCCCCACAGATACGCAGTATTTT.

Only a few counts were recorded for this clone. J is TRBJ2-7 and V is TRBV29-1, with 12 bases matching TRBD1. This CDR3 contains 14 residues. CDR1 is SQVTM and CDR2 is ANQGSEA in the germline V gene. The J segment lost 6 bases and the V segment lost 1 base, leaving 4 bases of the junction unmatched. The CDR3 sequence is CSVEGGTGGFEQYF. The CDR3 DNA reads as TGCAGCGTTGAAGGTGGGACAGGGGGCTTCGAGCAGTACTTC.

A remark on this clone: With only one base between it and a far larger clone, this is likely a read error. The chain links TRBV6-5 to TRBJ2-7, with D possibly being TRBD1 (6 bases). The CDR3 consists of 14 residues. The V gene lost 2 bases and the J gene lost 0 bases, with 8 bases spanning the gap. Germline loops: CDR1 MNHEY, CDR2 SVGAGI. CDR3 nucleotide sequence: TGTGCCAGCAGTTACGACAGGTACTCCTACGAGCAGTACTTC. As protein: CASSYDRYSYEQYF.

On this clone itself: A much more abundant neighbour one base away suggests this may be a read error. This sample includes further DNA sequences coding for the same CDR3. This chain uses TRBV6-6 with TRBJ2-1, with D possibly being TRBD2 (5 bases). The V gene's germline CDR1 is MNHNY and CDR2 SVGAGI (reference sequence). V lost 8 bases to trimming and J lost 0 bases, with 17 bases between them. CDR3 length: 16 amino acids. This chain's CDR3 is CASWEPRRSSYNEQFF. The DNA of the CDR3 is TGTGCCAGCTGGGAGCCCCGAAGGAGCTCCTACAATGAGCAGTTCTTC.

The V and J genes are TRBV5-1 and TRBJ2-5; the match to TRBD1 covers 11 bases. V shed 4 bases and J 4 bases; nucleotides not matched to a gene: 9. This CDR3 spans 16 amino acids. Germline lookup yields CDR1 SGHRS and CDR2 YFSETQ. CDR3 DNA sequence: TGCGCCAGCAGCACCGGACAGGGGGCAACAACAGAGACCCAGTACTTC. It is translated as CASSTGQGATTETQYF.

This chain uses TRBV7-3 with TRBJ2-1; 10 bases are shared with TRBD2. The CDR3 runs 16 residues. V shed 2 bases and J 9 bases; nucleotides not matched to a gene: 10. Per germline, CDR1 SGHTA and CDR2 FQGTGA. As DNA, the CDR3 is TGTGCCAGCAGCTTACCCCTAGCGGGAGTTTCGGGTGAGCAGTTCTTC. Its translation: CASSLPLAGVSGEQFF.

The rearrangement uses TRBV29-1 and TRBJ1-1; D possibly corresponds to TRBD1 (5 bases). This CDR3 is built from 14 residues. The V gene lost 2 bases and the J gene lost 4 bases, with 14 bases spanning the gap. CDR1 and CDR2 from the germline V gene are SQVTM and ANQGSEA. The CDR3 sequence: CSVERGLGATEAFF. In DNA form, the CDR3 reads TGCAGCGTTGAACGAGGGCTAGGGGCCACTGAAGCTTTCTTT.

This chain links TRBV30 with TRBJ1-1; tentative D call: TRBD1 (6 bases). CDR3 size: 11 residues. Trimming left V 3 bases short and J 11 bases short, with 13 bases between. Germline CDR1 is GTSNPN and CDR2 is SVGIG (reference sequence). CDR3 sequence (DNA): TGTGCCTGGAGCGCGGGACACCGGGCTTTCTTT. It yields the protein CAWSAGHRAFF.

This chain connects TRBV29-1 to TRBJ1-2; weak D call: TRBD1 (6 bases). The CDR3 has 12 residues. Germline V gives CDR1 SQVTM, CDR2 ANQGSEA. V lost 1 base to trimming and J lost 6 bases, with 9 bases between them. Written as DNA, the CDR3 is TGCAGCGTTGAAGGACAGGCTAATGGCTACACCTTC. It codes for CSVEGQANGYTF.

For this clone: Other DNA variants within this sample encode the same CDR3. The chain employs TRBV28 and TRBJ1-2; no reliable D call. This CDR3 comprises 11 residues. V was trimmed by 6 bases and J by 3 bases, leaving 5 bases between them. Germline V gives CDR1 MDHEN, CDR2 SYDVKM. CDR3 loop: CASSPDYGYTF. Here the CDR3 DNA reads TGTGCCAGCAGCCCGGACTATGGCTACACCTTC.

The chain recombines TRBV18 with TRBJ1-6, with TRBD1 as a possible D gene (6 bases). The CDR3 extends over 14 amino acids. Germline-derived CDR1 and CDR2 are KGHSH and LQKENI. The V end lost 2 bases, the J end lost 7 bases, and 9 bases lay between the germline ends. CDR3 region: CASSPATGNSPLHF. The CDR3 DNA reads as TGTGCCAGCTCACCAGCGACAGGAAATTCACCCCTCCACTTT.

The chain joins TRBV27 to TRBJ1-1; TRBD1 might be the D (6 bases). This CDR3 contains 13 residues. Trimming left V 4 bases short and J 1 base short, with 7 bases between. From germline, CDR1 is MNHEY and CDR2 SMNVEV (reference sequence). The CDR3 sequence is CASSWGQNTEAFF. As DNA, the CDR3 is TGTGCCAGCAGTTGGGGGCAGAACACTGAAGCTTTCTTT.

The genes are TRBV7-9 and TRBJ2-3, with D possibly being TRBD2 (5 bases). Germline V gene lookup returns CDR1 SEHNR and CDR2 FQNEAQ (reference sequence). CDR3 length: 16 amino acids. The V end lost 2 bases, the J end lost 8 bases, and 20 bases lay between the germline ends. The CDR3 region is CASSLRAGEHTGTQYF. CDR3 in DNA: TGTGCCAGCAGCTTAAGGGCCGGGGAGCACACGGGTACGCAGTATTTT.

The chain recombines TRBV30 with TRBJ2-5; D not resolved. Germline CDR1 and CDR2: GTSNPN and SVGIG (reference sequence). CDR3 length equals 13 residues. Trimming stripped 6 bases from V and 5 bases from J, with 16 bases between. The CDR3 is CACTLTLIETQYF. The CDR3 bases are TGTGCCTGTACCTTGACCTTGATTGAGACCCAGTACTTC.

The chain recombines TRBV10-3 with TRBJ2-7, with D tentatively TRBD2 (5 bases). Germline V CDR1 and CDR2: ENHRY, SYGVKD. CDR3 size: 11 residues. The germline V and J ends were trimmed by 4 bases and 5 bases, with 6 bases remaining between them. DNA of the CDR3: TGTGCCATCAGTGGGACTCACGAGCAGTACTTC. It yields the protein CAISGTHEQYF.

The V call is TRBV9, the J call TRBJ1-2; D possibly corresponds to TRBD1 (6 bases). Trimming took off 4 bases at V and 5 bases at J, with 18 bases between the two ends. The germline V gene encodes CDR1 SGDLS and CDR2 YYNGEE. The CDR3 is 15 residues long. The CDR3 DNA reads as TGTGCCAGCAGCACCTCAGCCGGGACACGATATGGCTACACCTTC. Encoded protein: CASSTSAGTRYGYTF.

The chain links TRBV29-1 to TRBJ2-2, with 10 bases fitting TRBD2. The germline CDR1 and CDR2 sequences are SQVTM and ANQGSEA. The CDR3 extends over 15 amino acids. As DNA, the CDR3 is TGCAGTAAACGGGGGCTAGCGGGAGTGGGCGGGGAGCTGTTTTTT. Translating it yields CSKRGLAGVGGELFF.

This clone has ten or more counts. The chain combines TRBV18 with TRBJ1-5, with D unresolved. Germline values: CDR1 KGHSH, CDR2 LQKENI. The CDR3 covers 13 residues. V lost 3 bases and J lost 5, with 8 bases in between. The CDR3 is CASSPSSDQPQHF. The CDR3, as DNA: TGTGCCAGCTCACCGTCCTCAGATCAGCCCCAGCATTTT.

V is TRBV25-1 and J is TRBJ2-1; the D gene is possibly TRBD1 (6 bases). The CDR3 is made up of 15 amino acids. V was cut by 3 bases and J by 5 bases, with 14 bases left in between. Germline V gene lookup returns CDR1 MGHDK and CDR2 SYGVNS. CDR3 DNA sequence: TGTGCCAGCAGTGATTTACCGGGACAAAACAATGAGCAGTTCTTC. Translating gives CASSDLPGQNNEQFF.

The chain carries TRBV27 and TRBJ2-2, with 10 bases matching TRBD1. The CDR3 loop spans 16 amino acids. Trimming removed 5 bases from V and 5 bases from J; junction bases left unmatched: 8. Germline CDR1 MNHEY, CDR2 SMNVEV (reference sequence). CDR3 sequence reads: CASSLGTGVKTGELFF. The CDR3 bases are TGTGCCAGCAGTCTAGGGACAGGGGTAAAAACCGGGGAGCTGTTTTTT.

V gene TRBV7-2 combines with J gene TRBJ2-1; the match to TRBD1 covers 7 bases. With V trimmed by 5 bases and J by 7 bases, 2 bases remained unmatched. CDR1 is SGHTA and CDR2 is FQGNSA in the germline V gene. This CDR3 spans 12 amino acids. CDR3 in DNA: TGTGCCAGCAGCCAACAGGGGAATGAGCAGTTCTTC. This translates into CASSQQGNEQFF.

The gene calls are TRBV5-1 and TRBJ2-5; unclear D gene. This CDR3 spans 13 amino acids. CDR1 and CDR2 (germline): SGHRS, YFSETQ. V lost 0 bases, J lost 5 bases, and 8 bases lay in between. The CDR3 nucleotides read TGCGCCAGCAGCTTGGTACTAACGGAGACCCAGTACTTC. Its protein is CASSLVLTETQYF. The full variable domain, completed using reference TRBV5-1 and TRBJ2-5, is KAGVTQTPRYLIKTRGQQVTLSCSPISGHRSVSWYQQTPGQGLQFLFEYFSETQRNKGNFPGRFSGRQFSNSRSEMNVSTLELGDSALYLCASSLVLTETQYFGPGTRLLVL.

The chain joins TRBV5-1 to TRBJ2-1; 7 bases line up with TRBD2. With 4 bases clipped from V and 8 bases from J, the junction kept 15 bases outside the gene matches. CDR1 SGHRS and CDR2 YFSETQ come from the germline V gene. The length of the CDR3 is 16 residues. The DNA of the CDR3 is TGCGCCAGCAGCAAGCTAGCTCGCGGGAGTAGCGATGAGCAGTTCTTC. As protein: CASSKLARGSSDEQFF.